These 20 T cell receptor beta chains were sequenced from one sample in a study of human T cells and chemical hapten exposure. Noted time point: healthy volunteer bleed at 2 weeks. Whole blood that had not been fractionated was the source of extracted total RNA. In TCRdb, the RACE reads were re-called with MiXCR into one record per CDR3 protein. The top ten hold 2.5% to 3.5% of the sample, which has approximately 90,000 distinct CDR3 sequences, about 8.6% seen once. The sample taken for sequencing was whole blood. The receptor source for this set is a female donor in good health. Some clones in this sample may be carry-over from other donors' samples.

V usage is TRBV29-1 and J usage is TRBJ2-2; D might be TRBD1 (5 bases). The CDR3 has 16 residues. Germline lookup yields CDR1 SQVTM and CDR2 ANQGSEA. With 1 base removed from V and 0 bases from J, the gap between germline ends came to 12 bases. CDR3 region: CSVEGFDSSNTGELFF. The CDR3 DNA reads TGCAGCGTTGAAGGGTTCGACAGTTCGAACACCGGGGAGCTGTTTTTT.

This chain joins TRBV7-2 and TRBJ2-1, with 9 nucleotides matching TRBD1. The V and J ends lost 5 bases and 0 bases, in that order; junction bases with no gene match: 11. Germline assignment: CDR1 SGHTA and CDR2 FQGNSA. The CDR3 runs to 18 residues. The CDR3 protein is CASSTRDRAESSYNEQFF. The DNA of the CDR3 is TGTGCCAGCAGCACCCGGGACAGGGCTGAAAGCTCCTACAATGAGCAGTTCTTC.

This clonotype was detected a few times. The rearrangement joins TRBV28 to TRBJ2-7; 10 positions match TRBD1. This CDR3 has 13 amino acids. J was trimmed by 11 bases and V by 7 bases; bases with no gene match: 11. Germline CDR1 MDHEN, CDR2 SYDVKM. CDR3 residues: CASTREDRGWEYF. Here the CDR3 DNA reads TGTGCCAGCACCCGCGAGGACAGGGGGTGGGAGTACTTC.

This clonotype has a count of ten or more. The V and J genes are TRBV20-1 and TRBJ2-3, with 11 bases lining up with TRBD2. J gave up 4 bases and V 0 bases, and 9 bases lay outside the gene matches. Germline loops: CDR1 DFQATT, CDR2 SNEGSKA (reference sequence). The CDR3 runs to 17 residues. The CDR3 nucleotides read TGCAGTGCTAGAGAATCGGCTAGCGGGAGGTGGGCAGATACGCAGTATTTT. Encoded protein: CSARESASGRWADTQYF.

Here the CDR3 DNA reads TGTGCCAGCAGGGCCCTAGCGGGGAGAATAAACACCGGGGAGCTGTTTTTT. Amino acid sequence: CASRALAGRINTGELFF. The V gene is TRBV12-3 or TRBV12-4, the J gene TRBJ2-2; 9 bases map to TRBD2. The CDR3 contains 17 residues. With 6 bases clipped from V and 2 bases from J, the junction kept 10 bases outside the gene matches.

This clonotype was counted many times. V gene TRBV11-2 combines with J gene TRBJ2-5; D is ambiguous. CDR3 length equals 14 residues. CDR1 and CDR2 from the germline V gene are SGHAT and FQNNGV. Trimming stripped 3 bases from V and 3 bases from J, with 11 bases between. The chain's CDR3 is CASSFDRTEETQYF. CDR3 nucleotide sequence: TGTGCCAGCAGCTTTGACCGAACTGAAGAGACCCAGTACTTC.

This clonotype was detected a few times. The chain is built from TRBV6-2 or TRBV6-3 and TRBJ2-5; 9 bases align to TRBD2. The CDR3 spans 16 residues. Germline loops: CDR1 MNHEY, CDR2 SVGEGT. The ends lost 8 bases at V and 4 bases at J; junction bases unmatched: 14. The chain's CDR3 is CASRGSGRPLGETQYF. CDR3 nucleotides: TGTGCCAGCCGGGGAAGCGGGAGGCCCTTGGGAGAGACCCAGTACTTC.

The gene calls are TRBV12-3 or TRBV12-4 and TRBJ2-3, with 8 bases that match TRBD2. The CDR3 covers 16 residues. The V and J ends lost 2 bases and 5 bases, in that order; junction bases with no gene match: 9. This chain's CDR3 is CASSLIGAGVRDTQYF. CDR3 nucleotides: TGTGCCAGCAGTTTAATCGGAGCGGGAGTTAGAGATACGCAGTATTTT.

This clonotype was counted many times. This rearrangement joins TRBV7-9 to TRBJ1-6, with D perhaps matching TRBD1 (6 bases). The CDR3 consists of 15 residues. From germline, CDR1 is SEHNR and CDR2 FQNEAQ (reference sequence). With 5 bases removed from V and 9 bases from J, the gap between germline ends came to 17 bases. For the CDR3, the DNA is TGTGCCAGCAGCCTCGACAGGACTATAACTTCACCCCTCCACTTT. Its translation: CASSLDRTITSPLHF.

This rearrangement joins TRBV6-6 to TRBJ2-7; D is tentatively TRBD1 or TRBD2 (6 bases each). The CDR3 contains 15 residues. V gave up 5 bases and J gave up 3 bases, with 17 bases separating them. CDR1 and CDR2 (germline): MNHNY, SVGAGI (reference sequence). CDR3 DNA sequence: TGTGCCAGCAGTCTTAAGGGGGGCGCAGGCTACGAGCAGTACTTC. Its protein is CASSLKGGAGYEQYF.

This chain uses TRBV12-3 or TRBV12-4 with TRBJ2-3, with 10 bases identical to TRBD1. The CDR3 extends over 15 amino acids. V was clipped by 2 bases and J by 3 bases; unmatched bases: 2. CDR3 in amino acids: CASSLKGQGTDTQYF. CDR3 nucleotide sequence: TGTGCCAGCAGTTTAAAGGGACAGGGGACAGATACGCAGTATTTT.

A few counts support this clonotype. The gene calls are TRBV14 and TRBJ1-6, with 8 bases fitting TRBD1. The CDR3 loop spans 17 amino acids. The germline CDR1 and CDR2 sequences are SGHDN and FVKESK. The V segment lost 3 bases and the J segment 0 bases; nucleotides outside the gene matches: 4. The CDR3 is CASSHNRGSSYNSPLHF. DNA of the CDR3: TGTGCCAGCAGCCATAACAGGGGGAGCTCCTATAATTCACCCCTCCACTTT.

This clonotype was counted ten times or more. This chain joins TRBV20-1 and TRBJ1-1, with D maybe TRBD1 (5 bases). The CDR3 spans 13 residues. Germline CDR1 DFQATT, CDR2 SNEGSKA (reference sequence). Trimming cost V 6 bases and J 4 bases, with 15 bases left between them. CDR3 nucleotides: TGCAGTGCCGGGACGAACGAGGGCACTGAAGCTTTCTTT. It encodes CSAGTNEGTEAFF.

This clonotype was recorded many times. The genes are TRBV7-2 and TRBJ1-6; D unresolved. This CDR3 region has 13 residues. Trimming cost V 3 bases and J 7 bases, with 7 bases left between them. Germline CDR1 reads SGHTA; CDR2 reads FQGNSA. In DNA form, the CDR3 reads TGTGCCAGCAGCTTCCAGTTAAATTCACCCCTCCACTTT. Translated: CASSFQLNSPLHF.

J is TRBJ1-6 and V is TRBV27; D unresolved. This CDR3 has 15 amino acids. Trimming stripped 5 bases from V and 2 bases from J, with 10 bases between. The germline V gene encodes CDR1 MNHEY and CDR2 SMNVEV (reference sequence). The CDR3 sequence: CASSRGVAYNSPLHF. CDR3 DNA sequence: TGTGCCAGCAGTCGTGGGGTAGCCTATAATTCACCCCTCCACTTT.

The V call is TRBV6-1, the J call TRBJ2-3; D ambiguous. This CDR3 contains 13 residues. Per germline, CDR1 MNHNS and CDR2 SASEGT. V lost 2 bases, J lost 8 bases, and 11 bases lay in between. For the CDR3, the DNA is TGTGCCAGCAGTGAACTTTTTGACGGTACGCAGTATTTT. Translation gives CASSELFDGTQYF.

The chain recombines TRBV28 with TRBJ1-3; D is perhaps TRBD1 (6 bases). The CDR3 loop spans 16 amino acids. Between the trimmed V and J ends, which lost 7 bases and 1 base, there was a span of 17 bases. CDR1 and CDR2 (germline): MDHEN, SYDVKM. The CDR3 bases are TGTGCCAGCACTAACTGGGGGGGCACTTCTGGAAACACCATATATTTT. Residues: CASTNWGGTSGNTIYF.

This clonotype was seen ten or more times. The chain links TRBV5-7 to TRBJ1-3; TRBD1 aligns across 7 bases. TRBV5-7 is known as an ORF, though its function is uncertain. The CDR3 is made up of 17 amino acids. Losses at the gene ends were 2 bases for V and 7 bases for J; bases not matched to a gene: 15. The CDR3 protein is CASSFSQGVRRRNTIYF. CDR3 coding DNA: TGTGCCAGCAGCTTCTCGCAGGGGGTTCGTCGACGTAACACCATATATTTT.

This sequence joins TRBV29-1 and TRBJ1-5; the D is unclear. V was clipped by 1 base and J by 4 bases, with 11 bases between them. CDR1 SQVTM and CDR2 ANQGSEA come from the germline V gene. This CDR3 spans 14 amino acids. The DNA of the CDR3 is TGCAGCGTTGAAGCCGGGGAAGGGAATCAGCCCCAGCATTTT. Its translation is CSVEAGEGNQPQHF.

This clonotype was detected only a few times. The chain employs TRBV28 and TRBJ2-1, with 8 bases lining up with TRBD2. J gave up 4 bases and V 6 bases, and 11 bases lay outside the gene matches. Germline assignment: CDR1 MDHEN and CDR2 SYDVKM. CDR3 length equals 16 residues. CDR3: CASSPSGRGLYNEQFF. The DNA of the CDR3 is TGTGCCAGCAGCCCCAGCGGGAGAGGGTTATACAATGAGCAGTTCTTC.